The TCR beta chain described here comes from a study of cytomegalovirus exposure and HLA in healthy donors. Overall study results and limits: It was assumed in the presence/absence analyses that sequencing depth was roughly uniform across donors. Excluded: some indistinguishable V segments such as TRBV6-2 and TRBV6-3. In a later analysis, productive TCRs from donors in an Asian-associated ancestry cluster reportedly carried fewer N-insertions than the cohort mean. It was reportedly the case that the classifier diagnosed cytomegalovirus status with high specificity and sensitivity.

Germline assignment: CDR1 MNHEY and CDR2 SMNVEV (reference sequence). V was cut by 5 bases and J by 0 bases, with 16 bases left in between. This CDR3 contains 16 residues. The PCR had 60 Vbeta and 13 Jbeta primers. Data came from immunoSEQ multiplex PCR; TCRdb stores just in-frame clones and leaves some out. Of about 120,000 clones listed, roughly 70% are singletons. In the case of this clone: Its antigen is unknown.

This TCR derives from a woman between 18 and 30 years old in good health and CMV-seronegative. The sequencing sample was made of PBMCs. The gene calls are TRBV27 and TRBJ1-1; D is possibly TRBD1 (5 bases). In DNA, the CDR3 is TGTGCCAGCAGTGCTCGTCAGGGCCCGGTGAACACTGAAGCTTTCTTT. Its protein product is CASSARQGPVNTEAFF.